The text below deals with one T cell receptor beta chain. What it binds is unknown. This record belongs to a study of T cell repertoires in cytomegalovirus infection. This CDR3 is 16 amino acids long. V gave up 5 bases and J gave up 7 bases; unmatched junction bases: 11. CDR1 is DFQATT and CDR2 is SNEGSKA in the germline V gene (reference sequence). One entry per CDR3 protein results from TCRdb running MiXCR on the reads. The table shows hundreds of thousands of distinct CDR3 sequences, with roughly a third occurring only once. This receptor was taken from a human donor in good health (CMV status not recorded). Some clones in this sample may be carry-over from other donors' samples. The chain combines TRBV20-1 with TRBJ1-6; 10 bases align to TRBD1. The sample consisted of cultured CD8+ T cells from PBMCs, taken from culture after CMV antigen stimulation. In nucleotides, the CDR3 is TGCAGTGCTGGATACGGGACAGGGGCTACAAATTCACCCCTCCACTTT. Translating it yields CSAGYGTGATNSPLHF.